The source of this T cell receptor beta chain is a study of T cells expressing NK-cell markers. Study at large: Underlying the TCR beta repertoires were sorted CD3+CD56+NKG2C+, CD3+CD56+NKG2C- and CD3+CD56-NKG2C+ T cells. Notes on the study in general: A few donors' CD3+CD56-NKG2C+ cells were dominated by the same clonotypes. HCMV specificity was not established for the expanded NKG2C+ T cell clones.

This CDR3 comprises 15 residues. The germline V gene encodes CDR1 LNHNV and CDR2 YYDKDF (reference sequence). One entry per CDR3 protein, without DNA, is what TCRdb gives after re-calling the 5' RACE reads. The sample table sets out approximately 550,000 distinct CDR3 sequences. A word on this clonotype: Its cognate antigen is unknown.

The TCR comes from a man younger than 35 in good health. Source material: blood T cells: a sorted CD56 or NKG2C T cell subset, CD4+ or CD8+ T cells, or bulk PBMC T cells (not recorded which). This chain uses TRBV15 with TRBJ2-3; TCRdb lists TRBD2, though no DNA is available to test this call. The CDR3 protein is CATSGRGGPWDTQYF. Combining the CDR3 with reference TRBV15 and TRBJ2-3 gives the whole variable domain DAMVIQNPRYQVTQFGKPVTLSCSQTLNHNVMYWYQQKSSQAPKLLFHYYDKDFNNEADTPDNFQSRRPNTSFCFLDIRSPGLGDTAMYLCATSGRGGPWDTQYFGPGTRLTVL.